The 26 T cell receptor beta chains presented below share a single source sample, sequenced in a study of OX40 agonist ivuxolimab in advanced cancers. This table comes from immunoSEQ multiplex PCR, and its TCRdb copy is limited to in-frame clones, with some not included. This table has more than 85,000 clones, more than 85% appearing once. The sequences come from CD4+ or CD8+ T cells sorted from blood, collected in a trial of the OX40 agonist ivuxolimab. The receptors were sampled from an adult with an advanced solid tumor such as melanoma, head and neck, liver or kidney cancer.

The J gene is TRBJ2-7, the V gene TRBV6-5; perhaps TRBD1 as D (5 bases). This CDR3 has 14 amino acids. Germline loops: CDR1 MNHEY, CDR2 SVGAGI. V was pared by 0 bases and J by 3 bases, with 9 bases between. The CDR3 protein is CASSYSYDSYEQYF. Here the CDR3 DNA reads TGTGCCAGCAGTTACTCTTATGACAGCTACGAGCAGTACTTC.

The CDR3, as DNA: TGTGCCAGCTCACCCCCTCGGAATCAGCCCCAGCATTTT. Its translation is CASSPPRNQPQHF. The rearrangement joins TRBV18 to TRBJ1-5; D gene ambiguous. The germline V gene encodes CDR1 KGHSH and CDR2 LQKENI. The CDR3 loop spans 13 amino acids. V lost 3 bases and J 4 bases, leaving 7 bases between the germline ends. Looking up the rest from reference TRBV18 and TRBJ1-5 gives the full variable domain: NAGVMQNPRHLVRRRGQEARLRCSPMKGHSHVYWYRQLPEEGLKFMVYLQKENIIDESGMPKERFSAEFPKEGPSILRIQQVVRGDSAAYFCASSPPRNQPQHFGDGTRLSIL.

V and J are TRBV27 and TRBJ2-1; the match to TRBD2 covers 9 bases. Germline lookup yields CDR1 MNHEY and CDR2 SMNVEV (reference sequence). Trimming cost V 5 bases and J 0 bases; bases outside gene matches: 5. The CDR3 is 16 amino acids. The CDR3 sequence: CASSGTSFSSYNEQFF. DNA of the CDR3: TGTGCCAGCAGTGGGACTAGCTTCAGCTCCTACAATGAGCAGTTCTTC.

This chain uses TRBV7-2 with TRBJ1-4; 9 bases fit TRBD1. V lost 2 bases, J lost 6 bases, and 1 base stayed unmatched. Germline V gene lookup returns CDR1 SGHTA and CDR2 FQGNSA. The length of the CDR3 is 14 residues. CDR3 DNA sequence: TGTGCCAGCAGCTTAAGGACAGGGGATGAAAAACTGTTTTTT. The encoded protein is CASSLRTGDEKLFF.

The chain carries TRBV28 and TRBJ2-7; D possibly corresponds to TRBD2 (5 bases). This CDR3 is built from 15 residues. V was cut by 3 bases and J by 0 bases, with 12 bases left in between. Looked up from germline, CDR1 is MDHEN and CDR2 is SYDVKM. As DNA, the CDR3 is TGTGCCAGCAGTTTTTCCCAACTAGACTCCTACGAGCAGTACTTC. It translates to CASSFSQLDSYEQYF.

This chain links TRBV29-1 with TRBJ2-7; the D gene is possibly TRBD1 (5 bases). This CDR3 is 13 amino acids long. Germline lookup yields CDR1 SQVTM and CDR2 ANQGSEA. Trimming shortened V by 4 bases and J by 4 bases, and 14 bases separated the two germline ends. The CDR3 nucleotides read TGCAGCGTTGGGGGCCGGTTGGGATACGAGCAGTACTTC. As protein: CSVGGRLGYEQYF.

The chain employs TRBV19 and TRBJ2-1; 14 bases map to TRBD2. Germline V gene lookup returns CDR1 LNHDA and CDR2 SQIVND (reference sequence). V was clipped by 5 bases and J by 6 bases; unmatched bases: 9. CDR3 length: 17 residues. Here the CDR3 reads CASSLGLAGGRRNEQFF. DNA for the CDR3: TGTGCCAGTAGTCTCGGACTAGCGGGAGGAAGACGCAATGAGCAGTTCTTC.

The chain combines TRBV27 with TRBJ2-7; D may be TRBD2 (5 bases). Germline values: CDR1 MNHEY, CDR2 SMNVEV (reference sequence). V was pared by 6 bases and J by 4 bases, with 13 bases between. The CDR3 totals 13 residues. In nucleotides, the CDR3 is TGTGCCAGCAGAAAACTAGTTGCGTACGAGCAGTACTTC. Translated, it gives CASRKLVAYEQYF.

V is TRBV6-1 and J is TRBJ1-2; TRBD1 aligns across 9 bases. Germline values: CDR1 MNHNS, CDR2 SASEGT. The CDR3 totals 15 residues. Trimming cost V 2 bases and J 4 bases; bases outside gene matches: 5. The DNA of the CDR3 is TGTGCCAGCAGTGAACCGACAGGGGGTGGCTATGGCTACACCTTC. It is translated as CASSEPTGGGYGYTF.

The CDR3 bases are TGTGCCAGCAGGGATAGGACAGCAATAAACACTGAAGCTTTCTTT. Protein product: CASRDRTAINTEAFF. The V call is TRBV27, the J call TRBJ1-1; maybe TRBD1 (6 bases). V was cut by 6 bases and J by 2 bases, with 16 bases left in between. This CDR3 comprises 15 residues. CDR1 is MNHEY, CDR2 SMNVEV, per germline (reference sequence).

The rearrangement uses TRBV7-3 and TRBJ2-5, with TRBD2 matching 8 bases. CDR1 and CDR2 (germline): SGHTA, FQGTGA. V trimming: 4 bases; J trimming: 1 base; junction bases outside the gene matches: 8. CDR3 length: 16 residues. The CDR3 nucleotides are TGTGCCAGCAGCTCCAATGGGCGGGGGGCCCAAGAGACCCAGTACTTC. It specifies CASSSNGRGAQETQYF.

The chain is built from TRBV18 and TRBJ2-1, with TRBD2 matching 9 bases. The CDR3 contains 17 residues. Germline values: CDR1 KGHSH, CDR2 LQKENI. V shed 3 bases and J 7 bases; nucleotides not matched to a gene: 13. Here the CDR3 reads CASSPGVPSGKNNEQFF. CDR3 nucleotide sequence: TGTGCCAGCTCACCTGGCGTTCCTAGCGGGAAAAATAATGAGCAGTTCTTC.

This chain uses TRBV5-6 with TRBJ2-3; 8 nucleotides line up with TRBD1. V dropped 4 bases and J dropped 4; count of bases not matched to a gene: 5. From germline, CDR1 is SGHDT and CDR2 YYEEEE. The CDR3 length is 14 residues. CDR3 in DNA: TGTGCCAGCAGCACCCGGACAGGGCCAGATACGCAGTATTTT. Its translation is CASSTRTGPDTQYF. The variable domain in full, with the rest retrieved from reference TRBV5-6 and TRBJ2-3, is DAGVTQSPTHLIKTRGQQVTLRCSPKSGHDTVSWYQQALGQGPQFIFQYYEEEERQRGNFPDRFSGHQFPNYSSELNVNALLLGDSALYLCASSTRTGPDTQYFGPGTRLTVL.

The V gene is TRBV18, the J gene TRBJ2-1, with 10 bases identical to TRBD1. With V trimmed by 4 bases and J by 7 bases, 4 bases remained unmatched. Per the germline V gene, CDR1 is KGHSH and CDR2 is LQKENI. CDR3 size: 14 residues. The CDR3 protein is CASSLGTGENEQFF. The CDR3 DNA is TGTGCCAGCTCACTAGGGACAGGGGAGAATGAGCAGTTCTTC.

J is TRBJ2-7 and V is TRBV6-5; 12 bases align to TRBD2. This CDR3 contains 15 residues. CDR1 and CDR2 from the germline V gene are MNHEY and SVGAGI. V dropped 6 bases and J dropped 3; count of bases not matched to a gene: 6. The CDR3, as DNA: TGTGCCAGCAGACCCACTAGCGGGAGGTACTACGAGCAGTACTTC. Encoded protein: CASRPTSGRYYEQYF.

The chain carries TRBV7-8 and TRBJ2-3, with D tentatively TRBD2 (6 bases). The CDR3 loop spans 14 amino acids. V was trimmed by 7 bases and J by 4 bases, leaving 15 bases between them. Germline CDR1 is SGHVS and CDR2 is FQNEAQ. The CDR3 DNA reads TGTGCCAGCACCCTAGCGAGGGCCTCAGATACGCAGTATTTT. It is translated as CASTLARASDTQYF.

This chain uses TRBV4-2 with TRBJ2-1; TRBD2 aligns across 8 bases. This CDR3 has 17 amino acids. Trimming removed 3 bases from V and 7 bases from J; junction bases left unmatched: 14. Germline lookup yields CDR1 LGHNA and CDR2 YNFKEQ. The CDR3 here is CASSQALSGSLGNEQFF. As DNA, the CDR3 is TGTGCCAGCAGCCAGGCATTAAGCGGGAGCTTAGGAAATGAGCAGTTCTTC.

This clone has a single count. V and J are TRBV4-3 and TRBJ2-1, with D possibly called TRBD1 or TRBD2 (5 bases each). This CDR3 spans 13 amino acids. V shed 5 bases and J shed 14 bases, with 19 bases lying between them. From germline, CDR1 is LGHNA and CDR2 YSLEER. CDR3 DNA sequence: TGCGCCAGCAGCTACCTCAGTGGGGGTACTAAGTTCTTC. Amino acid sequence: CASSYLSGGTKFF.

The chain is built from TRBV6-1 and TRBJ2-3, with D perhaps assigned TRBD1 or TRBD2 (5 bases each). Trimming pared 4 bases from V and 10 bases from J, leaving 33 bases between. The CDR3 spans 19 residues. CDR1 is MNHNS and CDR2 is SASEGT in the germline V gene. CDR3 DNA sequence: TGTGCCAGCAGTGGCTGGACATATAACCTGAGGGACCGAAAAATGGCGCAGTATTTT. Translating gives CASSGWTYNLRDRKMAQYF.

V is TRBV7-8 and J is TRBJ2-2; the D call may be TRBD1 or TRBD2 (5 bases each). The V and J ends lost 2 bases and 0 bases respectively, with 7 bases between them. Germline assignment: CDR1 SGHVS and CDR2 FQNEAQ. The CDR3 has 15 amino acids. In DNA form, the CDR3 reads TGTGCCAGCAGCTTATGGGGGTCGAACACCGGGGAGCTGTTTTTT. Translating gives CASSLWGSNTGELFF.

This clone has a single count. This sequence joins TRBV5-5 and TRBJ2-5; 7 nucleotides line up with TRBD1. The CDR3 covers 15 residues. The ends lost 1 base at V and 6 bases at J; junction bases unmatched: 9. Germline V lookup: CDR1 SGHKS, CDR2 YYEKEE (reference sequence). CDR3 region: CASSLMEYRGQTQYF. The CDR3 DNA sequence: TGTGCCAGCAGCTTGATGGAGTACAGGGGTCAGACCCAGTACTTC.

This sequence joins TRBV9 and TRBJ1-3; 7 bases agree with TRBD1. The CDR3 consists of 16 residues. Germline assignment: CDR1 SGDLS and CDR2 YYNGEE. Trimming at V came to 3 bases and at J to 0 bases, leaving 6 bases not matched to a gene. The CDR3 spells CASSEGASLSGNTIYF. The CDR3 bases are TGTGCCAGCAGCGAGGGGGCCAGCCTCTCTGGAAACACCATATATTTT.

This clone was seen only once. The CDR3 reads CASSFRGLGYTF. CDR3 sequence (DNA): TGTGCCAGCAGTTTCCGTGGTCTAGGCTACACCTTC. J is TRBJ1-2 and V is TRBV27; D uncertain. CDR3 size: 12 residues. Per the germline V gene, CDR1 is MNHEY and CDR2 is SMNVEV (reference sequence). Trimming removed 3 bases from V and 8 bases from J, with 10 bases in between.

CDR3 nucleotide sequence: TGTGCCAGCAGTAAGGCCAGAAACTACAATGAGCAGTTCTTC. This gives the protein CASSKARNYNEQFF. This sequence joins TRBV27 and TRBJ2-1; D is unclear. From germline, CDR1 is MNHEY and CDR2 SMNVEV (reference sequence). This CDR3 is 14 amino acids long. V lost 5 bases and J 3 bases, leaving 11 bases between the germline ends.

This clone has just a few counts. The V call is TRBV7-9, the J call TRBJ1-5; D is ambiguous. In germline, CDR1 is SEHNR, CDR2 FQNEAQ (reference sequence). This CDR3 comprises 12 residues. V shed 0 bases and J shed 6 bases, with 3 bases lying between them. The CDR3: CASSLAAQPQHF. CDR3 DNA: TGTGCCAGCAGCTTAGCAGCTCAGCCCCAGCATTTT.

This chain uses TRBV21-1 with TRBJ2-3; the DNA was not compared with TRBD2, the D call given in the table. TRBV21-1 is assigned pseudogene status. CDR3 length equals 17 residues. The CDR3 here is CASSKGLAGARTDTQYF. Here the CDR3 DNA reads TGTGCCAGCAGCAAAGGGCTAGCGGGAGCTCGCACAGATACGCAGTATTTT.